These 16 T cell receptor beta chains were sequenced from one sample in a study of T-cell reconstitution after alpha-beta-depleted transplantation in children. A TCRbeta library incorporating unique molecular identifiers was prepared. TCRdb itself ran the PCR reads through MiXCR, one entry per CDR3 protein. The sample yields about 610,000 distinct CDR3 sequences, 10% seen once. The source material was PBMCs from the stem cell graft donor, sampled from the stem cell graft. The receptors stem from a human donor who donated a stem cell graft to a child with acute myeloid leukemia.

A few counts support this clonotype. The rearrangement uses TRBV29-1 and TRBJ2-5, with D unresolved. The CDR3 has 11 residues. Trimming shortened V by 2 bases and J by 2 bases, and 3 bases separated the two germline ends. Germline assignment: CDR1 SQVTM and CDR2 ANQGSEA. Here the CDR3 reads CSVEPQETQYF. CDR3 DNA sequence: TGCAGCGTTGAACCGCAAGAGACCCAGTACTTC.

The rearrangement uses TRBV3-1 and TRBJ2-4; the D call may be TRBD1 or TRBD2 (5 bases each). V gave up 6 bases and J gave up 3 bases, with 15 bases separating them. Per the germline V gene, CDR1 is LGHDT and CDR2 is YNNKEL (reference sequence). The CDR3 consists of 15 residues. CDR3 sequence: CASRQLGDLKNIQYF. CDR3 nucleotides: TGTGCCAGCAGGCAATTGGGGGACCTCAAAAACATTCAGTACTTC.

The V and J genes are TRBV7-2 and TRBJ2-7; 8 bases agree with TRBD1. Germline trimming cut 2 bases from V and 2 bases from J; bases unmatched to any gene: 5. The CDR3 extends over 15 amino acids. Germline V CDR1 and CDR2: SGHTA, FQGNSA. CDR3 nucleotide sequence: TGTGCCAGCAGCTTAAAAAGACAGGGGCCCTACGAGCAGTACTTC. It is translated as CASSLKRQGPYEQYF.

This clonotype was seen ten or more times. The chain joins TRBV5-8 to TRBJ2-1; 8 bases are a match to TRBD2. The germline CDR1 and CDR2 sequences are SGHTS and YDEGEE. The CDR3 has 15 amino acids. V gave up 7 bases and J gave up 12 bases; unmatched junction bases: 18. In DNA, the CDR3 is TGTGCCAGCTGTAATGCGGGAGGACCCCCTAAGGGGCAGTTCTTC. Its translation: CASCNAGGPPKGQFF.

Of note for this clonotype: Given a much more abundant clone one base away, this may be a read error. The chain links TRBV6-2 or TRBV6-3 to TRBJ2-7; D is ambiguous. CDR3 length: 12 residues. Germline V CDR1 and CDR2: MNHEY, SVGEGT. CDR3 region: CASTDSGYPKLF. The CDR3 DNA reads as TGTGCCAGCACCGACTCCGGATACCCCAAACTCTTC.

In its sample, this clonotype was seen a few times. The chain uses TRBV20-1 and TRBJ1-2; 9 nucleotides match TRBD1. Germline assignment: CDR1 DFQATT and CDR2 SNEGSKA (reference sequence). The CDR3 covers 13 residues. Trimming took 1 base from V and 7 from J; bases not matched to a gene: 4. The CDR3 region is CSARVRDRVGYTF. The CDR3 DNA reads TGCAGTGCTAGAGTCCGGGACAGGGTTGGCTACACCTTC.

In this sample, this clonotype turned up a few times. The chain carries TRBV11-2 and TRBJ2-2, with unresolved D. Per germline, CDR1 SGHAT and CDR2 FQNNGV. Trimming removed 5 bases at V and 5 bases at J, with 9 bases between. The CDR3 is 13 amino acids. The CDR3 here is CASSRVRTGELFF. Written as DNA, the CDR3 is TGTGCCAGCAGCCGTGTTAGGACCGGGGAGCTGTTTTTT.

There are many counts of this clonotype. The V gene is TRBV6-2 or TRBV6-3, the J gene TRBJ1-5; D unresolved. CDR3 length equals 14 residues. Germline V gene sequence: CDR1 MNHEY, CDR2 SVGEGT. V lost 5 bases and J 7 bases, leaving 15 bases between the germline ends. CDR3 sequence: CASSKPSGNQPQHF. CDR3 coding DNA: TGTGCCAGCAGTAAGCCCTCTGGGAACCAGCCCCAGCATTTT.

The chain recombines TRBV19 with TRBJ1-2, with D hard to call. The CDR3 is 13 amino acids. V gave up 9 bases and J gave up 2 bases, with 13 bases separating them. Germline CDR1 and CDR2: LNHDA and SQIVND (reference sequence). CDR3 region: CASGLLGNYGYTF. Here the CDR3 DNA reads TGTGCCAGCGGATTATTGGGAAACTATGGCTACACCTTC.

This clonotype has only a few counts. V is TRBV7-2 and J is TRBJ2-1; 7 bases fit TRBD2. The CDR3 is 16 residues long. In germline, CDR1 is SGHTA, CDR2 FQGNSA. Trimming at V came to 1 base and at J to 2 bases, leaving 5 bases not matched to a gene. CDR3 in amino acids: CASSLVSGTTYNEQFF. The CDR3 coding sequence is TGTGCCAGCAGCTTAGTGTCCGGGACTACCTACAATGAGCAGTTCTTC.

The chain uses TRBV15 and TRBJ2-7, with D unresolved. The CDR3 totals 13 residues. Germline V lookup: CDR1 LNHNV, CDR2 YYDKDF (reference sequence). The V end lost 5 bases, the J end lost 1 base, and 9 bases lay between the germline ends. The CDR3: CATSPRVSYEQYF. The CDR3 region has the DNA TGTGCCACCAGCCCCCGGGTTTCCTACGAGCAGTACTTC.

J is TRBJ2-7 and V is TRBV4-3; possibly TRBD1 for D (5 bases). With 1 base removed from V and 4 bases from J, the gap between germline ends came to 17 bases. Looked up from germline, CDR1 is LGHNA and CDR2 is YSLEER. There are 16 residues in the CDR3. The CDR3, as DNA: TGCGCCAGCAGCCAAGTATGGGGCCCCCCTGGTTACGAGCAGTACTTC. Encoded protein: CASSQVWGPPGYEQYF.

With regard to this clonotype: This may be a read error: a much more frequent sequence differs by one nucleotide. J is TRBJ2-4 and V is TRBV29-1; the D gene is possibly TRBD1 (6 bases). Trimming took 4 bases from V and 3 from J, leaving 10 bases between them. Per the germline V gene, CDR1 is SQVTM and CDR2 is ANQGSEA. There are 13 residues in the CDR3. As DNA, the CDR3 is TGCAGCGTTGTACAGGGATTCAAAAACATTCAGTACTTC. It is translated as CSVVQGFKNIQYF.

This clonotype was seen a handful of times. The chain has TRBV27 and TRBJ1-5, with TRBD1 matching 7 bases. The V segment lost 6 bases and the J segment 9 bases; nucleotides outside the gene matches: 14. Germline V lookup: CDR1 MNHEY, CDR2 SMNVEV (reference sequence). This CDR3 has 15 residues. Written as DNA, the CDR3 is TGTGCCAGCAGGAACGACAGGGAGGGGGGAAGGCCCCAGCATTTT. Translation: CASRNDREGGRPQHF.

This clonotype was counted between two and nine times. The chain links TRBV12-3 or TRBV12-4 to TRBJ2-3; 8 bases fit TRBD2. J lost 8 bases, V lost 7 bases, and 11 bases had no gene match. The CDR3 length is 14 residues. In nucleotides, the CDR3 is TGTGCCAGCACGCTGCGCGGGAGCGGGGGTACGCAGTATTTT. It codes for CASTLRGSGGTQYF.

This clonotype was seen a handful of times. The gene calls are TRBV7-9 and TRBJ2-7; 8 positions match TRBD1. The CDR3 is made up of 16 amino acids. Germline CDR1 SEHNR, CDR2 FQNEAQ (reference sequence). V was clipped by 4 bases and J by 3 bases; unmatched bases: 11. The CDR3, as DNA: TGTGCCAGCAGCTACATCGATCGGACAGGGAACTACGAGCAGTACTTC. This gives the protein CASSYIDRTGNYEQYF.